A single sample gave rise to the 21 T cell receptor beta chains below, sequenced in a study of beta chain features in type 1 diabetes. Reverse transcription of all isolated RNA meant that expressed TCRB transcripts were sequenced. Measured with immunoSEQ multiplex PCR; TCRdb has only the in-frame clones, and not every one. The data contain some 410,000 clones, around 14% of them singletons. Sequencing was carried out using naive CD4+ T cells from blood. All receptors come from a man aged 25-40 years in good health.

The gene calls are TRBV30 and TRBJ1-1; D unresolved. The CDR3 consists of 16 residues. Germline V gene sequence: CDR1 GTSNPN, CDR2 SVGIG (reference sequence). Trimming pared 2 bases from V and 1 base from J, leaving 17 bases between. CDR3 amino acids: CAWSQPVGSRNTEAFF. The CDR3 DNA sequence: TGTGCCTGGAGTCAACCGGTGGGGTCCAGGAACACTGAAGCTTTCTTT.

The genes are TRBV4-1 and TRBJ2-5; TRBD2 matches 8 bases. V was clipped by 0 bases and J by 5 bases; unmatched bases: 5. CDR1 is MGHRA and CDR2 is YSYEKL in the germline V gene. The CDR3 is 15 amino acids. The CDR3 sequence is CASSQDGLAAETQYF. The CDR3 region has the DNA TGCGCCAGCAGCCAAGACGGACTAGCCGCGGAGACCCAGTACTTC.

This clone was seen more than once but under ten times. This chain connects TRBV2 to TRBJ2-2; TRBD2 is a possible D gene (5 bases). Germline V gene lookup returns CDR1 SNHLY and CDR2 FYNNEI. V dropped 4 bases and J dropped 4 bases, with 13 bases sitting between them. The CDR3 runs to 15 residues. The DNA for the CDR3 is TGTGCCAGCAGTGTTACTAGGGAACTCACCGGGGAGCTGTTTTTT. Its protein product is CASSVTRELTGELFF.

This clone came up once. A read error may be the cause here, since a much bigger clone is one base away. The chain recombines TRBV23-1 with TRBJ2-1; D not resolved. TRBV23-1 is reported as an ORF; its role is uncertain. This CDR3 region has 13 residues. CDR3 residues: CTSSRPIRNEQFF. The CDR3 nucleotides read TGCACCAGCAGTCGCCCGATCCGCAATGAGCAGTTCTTC.

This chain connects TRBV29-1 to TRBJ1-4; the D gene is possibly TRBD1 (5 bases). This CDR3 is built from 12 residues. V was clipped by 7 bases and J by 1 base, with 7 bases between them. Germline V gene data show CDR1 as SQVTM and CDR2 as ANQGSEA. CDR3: CSGQRTNEKLFF. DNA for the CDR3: TGCAGCGGACAGCGAACTAATGAAAAACTGTTTTTT.

CDR3: CATSRDPSSYNEQFF. DNA for the CDR3: TGTGCCACCAGCAGAGATCCGAGCTCCTACAATGAGCAGTTCTTC. This chain connects TRBV15 to TRBJ2-1; D remains unclear. Trimming removed 0 bases at V and 0 bases at J, with 6 bases between. This CDR3 has 15 residues. In germline, CDR1 is LNHNV, CDR2 YYDKDF (reference sequence).

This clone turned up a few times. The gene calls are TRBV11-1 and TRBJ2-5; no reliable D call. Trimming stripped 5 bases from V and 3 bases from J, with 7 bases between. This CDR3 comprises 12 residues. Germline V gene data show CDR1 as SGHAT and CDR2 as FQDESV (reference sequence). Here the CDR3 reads CASSPFEETQYF. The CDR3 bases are TGTGCCAGCAGCCCCTTCGAAGAGACCCAGTACTTC.

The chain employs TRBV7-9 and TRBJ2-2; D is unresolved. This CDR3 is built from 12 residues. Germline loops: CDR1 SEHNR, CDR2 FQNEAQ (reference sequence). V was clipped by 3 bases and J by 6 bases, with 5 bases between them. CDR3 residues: CASSFEAGELFF. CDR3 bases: TGTGCCAGCAGCTTTGAGGCCGGGGAGCTGTTTTTT. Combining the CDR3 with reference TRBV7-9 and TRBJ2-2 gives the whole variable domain DTGVSQNPRHKITKRGQNVTFRCDPISEHNRLYWYRQTLGQGPEFLTYFQNEAQLEKSRLLSDRFSAERPKGSFSTLEIQRTEQGDSAMYLCASSFEAGELFFGEGSRLTVL.

The CDR3 reads CASSQEWSLTGELFF. Here the CDR3 DNA reads TGCGCCAGCAGCCAAGAGTGGAGCCTGACCGGGGAGCTGTTTTTT. This chain joins TRBV4-1 and TRBJ2-2, with no clear D. CDR1 and CDR2 from the germline V gene are MGHRA and YSYEKL. CDR3 length: 15 amino acids. V was cut by 0 bases and J by 5 bases, with 10 bases left in between.

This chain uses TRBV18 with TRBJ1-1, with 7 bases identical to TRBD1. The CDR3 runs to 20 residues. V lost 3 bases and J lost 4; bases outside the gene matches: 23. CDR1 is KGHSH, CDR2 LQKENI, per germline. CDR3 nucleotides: TGTGCCAGCTCACCGAAGGTCATAGTCGGGACAGTAAATTTTATCACTGAAGCTTTCTTT. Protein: CASSPKVIVGTVNFITEAFF.

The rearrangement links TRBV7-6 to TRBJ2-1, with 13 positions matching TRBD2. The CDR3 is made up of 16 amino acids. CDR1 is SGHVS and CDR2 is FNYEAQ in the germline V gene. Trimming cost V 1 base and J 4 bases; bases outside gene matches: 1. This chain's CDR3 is CASSLGGLAGYNEQFF. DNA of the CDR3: TGTGCCAGCAGCTTAGGGGGACTAGCGGGATACAATGAGCAGTTCTTC.

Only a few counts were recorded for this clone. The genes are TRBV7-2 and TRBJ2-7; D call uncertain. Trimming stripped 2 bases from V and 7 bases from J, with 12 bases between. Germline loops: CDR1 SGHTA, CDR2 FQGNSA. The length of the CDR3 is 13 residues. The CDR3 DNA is TGTGCCAGCAGCTTACGTGGCTCACGGGAGCAGTACTTC. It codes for CASSLRGSREQYF.

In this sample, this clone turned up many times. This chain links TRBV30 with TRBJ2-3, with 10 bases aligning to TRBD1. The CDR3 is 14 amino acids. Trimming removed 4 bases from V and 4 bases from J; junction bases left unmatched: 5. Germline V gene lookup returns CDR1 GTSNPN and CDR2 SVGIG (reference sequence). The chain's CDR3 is CAWTRDRGADTQYF. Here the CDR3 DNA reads TGTGCCTGGACACGGGACAGGGGCGCAGATACGCAGTATTTT.

The CDR3 here is CASSETGTSYTF. The DNA of the CDR3 is TGTGCCAGCAGTGAAACAGGGACTAGCTACACCTTC. This rearrangement joins TRBV25-1 to TRBJ1-2; tentatively, D is TRBD1 (6 bases). The CDR3 consists of 12 residues. CDR1 is MGHDK, CDR2 SYGVNS, per germline. V dropped 2 bases and J dropped 9 bases, with 10 bases sitting between them.

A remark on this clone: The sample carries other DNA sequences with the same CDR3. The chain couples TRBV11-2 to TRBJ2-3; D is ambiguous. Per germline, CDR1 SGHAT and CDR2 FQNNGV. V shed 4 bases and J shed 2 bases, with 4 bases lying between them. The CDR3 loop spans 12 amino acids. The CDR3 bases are TGTGCCAGCAGCTCGAACACAGATACGCAGTATTTT. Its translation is CASSSNTDTQYF.

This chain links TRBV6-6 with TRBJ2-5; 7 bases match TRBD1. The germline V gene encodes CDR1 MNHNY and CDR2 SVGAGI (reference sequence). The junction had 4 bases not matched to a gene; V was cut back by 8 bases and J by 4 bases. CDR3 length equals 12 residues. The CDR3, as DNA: TGTGCCAGCCGACAGGGACGAGAGACCCAGTACTTC. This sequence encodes CASRQGRETQYF.

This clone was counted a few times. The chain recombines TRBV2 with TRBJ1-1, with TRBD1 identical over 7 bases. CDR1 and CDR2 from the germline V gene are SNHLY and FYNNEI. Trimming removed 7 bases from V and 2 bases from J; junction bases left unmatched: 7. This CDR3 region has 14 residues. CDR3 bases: TGTGCCAGCATAGAACAGGGGACTAACACTGAAGCTTTCTTT. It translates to CASIEQGTNTEAFF.

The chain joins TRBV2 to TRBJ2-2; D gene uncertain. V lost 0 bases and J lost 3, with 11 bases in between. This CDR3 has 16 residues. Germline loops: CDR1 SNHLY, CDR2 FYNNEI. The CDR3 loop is CASSEARIGYTGELFF. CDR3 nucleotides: TGTGCCAGCAGTGAAGCCAGAATAGGGTACACCGGGGAGCTGTTTTTT.

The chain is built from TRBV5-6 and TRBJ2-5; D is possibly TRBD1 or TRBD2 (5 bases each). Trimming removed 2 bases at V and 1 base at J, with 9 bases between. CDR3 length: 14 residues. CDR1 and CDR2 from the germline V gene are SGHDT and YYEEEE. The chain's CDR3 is CASSFWGRQETQYF. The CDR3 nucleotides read TGTGCCAGCAGCTTCTGGGGACGCCAAGAGACCCAGTACTTC. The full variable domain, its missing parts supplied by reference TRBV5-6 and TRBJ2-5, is DAGVTQSPTHLIKTRGQQVTLRCSPKSGHDTVSWYQQALGQGPQFIFQYYEEEERQRGNFPDRFSGHQFPNYSSELNVNALLLGDSALYLCASSFWGRQETQYFGPGTRLLVL.

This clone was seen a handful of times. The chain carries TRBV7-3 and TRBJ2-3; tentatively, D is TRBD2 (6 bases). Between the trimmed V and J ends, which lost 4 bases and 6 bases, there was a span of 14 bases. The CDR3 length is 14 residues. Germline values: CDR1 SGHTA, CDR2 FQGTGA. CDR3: CASSYGSYPDTQYF. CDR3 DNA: TGTGCCAGCAGCTACGGGAGTTATCCTGATACGCAGTATTTT.

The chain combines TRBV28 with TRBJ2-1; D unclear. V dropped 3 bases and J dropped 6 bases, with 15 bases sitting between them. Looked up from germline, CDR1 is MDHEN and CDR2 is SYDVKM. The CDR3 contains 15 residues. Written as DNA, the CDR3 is TGTGCCAGCAGTTTGCCCGAAAGGAGCAGCAATGAGCAGTTCTTC. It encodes CASSLPERSSNEQFF.